This TCR beta chain was captured by sequencing in a study of blood T cells in healthy people across ages. The V end lost 10 bases, the J end lost 1 base, and 10 bases lay between the germline ends. This CDR3 has 12 amino acids. Study outcomes and limitations: The study found more naive CD4+ cells and higher diversity in long-lived than aged donors. The donors' CMV status was not determined, possibly confounding changes in expanded clonotypes.

For the second PCR, which ran for 7 to 11 cycles, a sample-barcoded 5' primer and a J-beta primer mix were used. A tag from a template-switch adaptor with 12 random nucleotides marked each cDNA molecule. CDR3-containing paired-end reads numbered at least 2.5 million in each sample. MiXCR, applied by TCRdb to the 5' RACE reads, yields one record per CDR3 protein. This sample yields roughly 1.6 million distinct CDR3 sequences, of which about 32% are seen a single time; over 9% belongs to the top ten. As for this clonotype: Its cognate antigen is unknown.

The V and J genes are TRBV12-3 or TRBV12-4 and TRBJ1-1; no clear D gene. The TCR comes from a woman aged 25 to 39 in good health. The material sequenced was blood. The CDR3 loop reads CATSARNTEAFF. DNA of the CDR3: TGTGCCACCTCGGCACGGAACACTGAAGCTTTCTTT.